The rows below give T cell receptor beta chains drawn from one sample of a study of blood T cell repertoires in COVID-19. Sequenced by immunoSEQ multiplex PCR; TCRdb stores in-frame clones only, minus some. The sample shows more than 90,000 clones, around 93% of them seen only once. Source material: peripheral blood. These receptors were obtained from a man aged 45-65 years with acute or convalescent COVID-19. Both conserved end residues are part of each CDR3. Fields, in order: J gene, clone size, V gene, D gene, CDR3 DNA, CDR3 protein. The D gene is left open where the match is weak. Clone size appears in some rows only: once, few, many, or a class for an expanded clone.

TRBJ1-4 | NA | TRBV4-2 | NA | TGTGCCAGCAGCCAAGAACCGCGAACTAATGAAAAACTGTTTTTT | CASSQEPRTNEKLFF
TRBJ2-2 | NA | TRBV24-1 | TRBD2 | TGTGCCACCGGGGGGACGGGGGGCACCGGGGAGCTGTTTTTT | CATGGTGGTGELFF
TRBJ1-6 | NA | TRBV6-5 | NA | TGTGCCAGCAGTTACGGAGAACGACCCAATTCACCCCTCCACTTT | CASSYGERPNSPLHF
TRBJ1-1 | NA | TRBV2 | NA | TGTGCCAGCGGTTCGAGGCAGCGCACTGAAGCTTTCTTT | CASGSRQRTEAFF
TRBJ2-2 | NA | TRBV18 | NA | TGTGCCAGCTCACCCGGACAGAACACCGGGGAGCTGTTTTTT | CASSPGQNTGELFF
TRBJ1-1 | NA | TRBV6-5 | NA | TGTGCCAGCACCCGACTACAGGGAAATACTGAAGCTTTCTTT | CASTRLQGNTEAFF
TRBJ1-1 | NA | TRBV6-1 | NA | TGTGCCAGCAGTGAAACCCAGGGGCAGGGGCGAACCGCGGGCGCTGAAGCTTTCTTT | CASSETQGQGRTAGAEAFF
TRBJ2-3 | NA | TRBV15 | TRBD2 | TGTGCCACCAGCAGTGCGGGACTAGGTACAGATACGCAGTATTTT | CATSSAGLGTDTQYF
TRBJ1-3 | NA | TRBV19 | NA | TGTGCCAGTAGATCGGGGGGCATCGAAGGAAACACCATATATTTT | CASRSGGIEGNTIYF
TRBJ2-7 | NA | TRBV12-3/TRBV12-4 | NA | TGTGCCAGCAGTTTGTGGGGAGGCGAGCAGTACTTC | CASSLWGGEQYF
TRBJ2-7 | NA | TRBV29-1 | NA | TGCAGCGTTGAGGGAATACAGGACGAGCAGTACTTC | CSVEGIQDEQYF
TRBJ2-7 | NA | TRBV7-9 | NA | TGTGCCAGCAGCCAGGAGGGGCTTGGGTCCTACGAGCAGTACTTC | CASSQEGLGSYEQYF
TRBJ2-1 | NA | TRBV15 | NA | TGTGCCACCAGCAGAGATGGCCGACTGATGTCCTACAATGAGCAGTTCTTC | CATSRDGRLMSYNEQFF
TRBJ2-3 | NA | TRBV28 | TRBD1 | TGTGCCAGCAGTCGGGACAGCTTCGTACGCGCAGATACGCAGTATTTT | CASSRDSFVRADTQYF
TRBJ2-1 | once | TRBV7-9 | NA | TGTGCCAGCAGCCCCGGAGGGTTCTCCTACAATGAGCAGTTCTTC | CASSPGGFSYNEQFF
TRBJ1-1 | NA | TRBV18 | NA | TGTGCCAGCTCACCAGAGGCAGCCGCCCCGGGAAGTGCTTTCTTT | CASSPEAAAPGSAFF
TRBJ1-1 | NA | TRBV28 | NA | TGTGCCAGCAGTTTAGCAGTCCTCACTGAAGCTTTCTTT | CASSLAVLTEAFF
TRBJ2-5 | NA | TRBV9 | TRBD1 | TGTGCCAGCAGCGCCGGACAGGGGAAAGAGACCCAGTACTTC | CASSAGQGKETQYF
TRBJ1-2 | once | TRBV24-1 | TRBD1 | TGTGCCACCAGTGATCCCGGACAGGGGAGGGATGGCTACACCTTC | CATSDPGQGRDGYTF
TRBJ1-1 | NA | TRBV7-3 | NA | TGTGCCAGCAGCAACTACTTGGACACTGAAGCTTTCTTT | CASSNYLDTEAFF
TRBJ2-3 | NA | TRBV24-1 | TRBD2 | TGTGCCACCAGTGATTTCTTAGCGGGGGGGCCAGATACGCAGTATTTT | CATSDFLAGGPDTQYF
TRBJ2-1 | NA | TRBV5-4 | TRBD2 | TGTGCCAGCAGCTTGAGCGGGGGCGCAGTCAATGAGCAGTTCTTC | CASSLSGGAVNEQFF
TRBJ1-5 | once | TRBV27 | NA | TGTGCCAGCAGTTTATCATTCGCGGCACGAAATCAGCCCCAGCATTTT | CASSLSFAARNQPQHF
TRBJ2-5 | NA | TRBV9 | TRBD2 | TGTGCCAGCAGCGCCGAGGCGGGGGGCCTCGGGGAGACCCAGTACTTC | CASSAEAGGLGETQYF
TRBJ1-3 | NA | TRBV6-5 | NA | TGTGCCAGCAGATTCGGTCCCGAGTCTGGAAACACCATATATTTT | CASRFGPESGNTIYF
TRBJ1-1 | NA | TRBV2 | NA | TGTGCCAGCAGTGCCGGGGACACTGAAGCTTTCTTT | CASSAGDTEAFF
TRBJ2-7 | few | TRBV28 | NA | TGTGCCAGCAGTAATCCAGGGATTTCCTACGAGCAGTACTTC | CASSNPGISYEQYF
TRBJ2-3 | NA | TRBV6-1 | NA | TGTGCCAGCAGTGAAGTGGGGCCCCGGGATACGCAGTATTTT | CASSEVGPRDTQYF
TRBJ1-3 | NA | TRBV21-1 | NA | TGTGCCAGCAGCACCGGACAGGGGGCCTTTGGAAACACCATATATTTT | CASSTGQGAFGNTIYF
TRBJ2-3 | NA | TRBV11-1 | NA | TGTGCCAGCAGCTGGATTGCTAGCGAGCCGGATACGCAGTATTTT | CASSWIASEPDTQYF
TRBJ2-5 | NA | TRBV11-3 | NA | TGTGCCAGCAGCTTGGAAGGGGGACAAGAGACCCAGTACTTC | CASSLEGGQETQYF
TRBJ1-4 | NA | TRBV5-1 | NA | TGCGCCAGCAGCTTGGAGGGAGGGACGGCTGAAAAACTGTTTTTT | CASSLEGGTAEKLFF
TRBJ1-5 | few | TRBV5-1 | TRBD1 | TGCGCCAGCAGCCGGGGCCAGGGGGATCAGCCCCAGCATTTT | CASSRGQGDQPQHF
TRBJ1-2 | NA | TRBV12-3/TRBV12-4 | NA | TGTGCCAGCAGTTTGACATCAAACTATGGCTACACCTTC | CASSLTSNYGYTF
TRBJ2-6 | NA | TRBV9 | TRBD2 | TGTGCCAGCAGCTCAGGGTTAGCGGGGGGCTCTGCTGGGGCCAACGTCCTGACTTTC | CASSSGLAGGSAGANVLTF
TRBJ1-2 | NA | TRBV4-1 | NA | TGCGCCAGCAGCCAAGCGGACCAGGGCTTGAATGGCTACACCTTC | CASSQADQGLNGYTF
TRBJ2-3 | few | TRBV5-1 | NA | TGCGCCAGCAGCTTGACAGGGATCAGCACAGATACGCAGTATTTT | CASSLTGISTDTQYF
TRBJ2-7 | NA | TRBV5-1 | NA | TGCGCCAGCAGCTTGACAGAAGGCTTTAGCTCCTACGAGCAGTACTTC | CASSLTEGFSSYEQYF
TRBJ2-3 | NA | TRBV5-4 | NA | TGTGCCAGCAGCTCCTTAGCTAGGACAGATACGCAGTATTTT | CASSSLARTDTQYF
TRBJ1-1 | NA | TRBV10-2 | NA | TGCGCCAGCAAATACGACAGCTCGAACACTGAAGCTTTCTTT | CASKYDSSNTEAFF
TRBJ2-7 | NA | TRBV6-6 | NA | TGTGCCAGCAGTTACCGGGGAAGCTCCTACGAGCAGTACTTC | CASSYRGSSYEQYF
TRBJ1-5 | NA | TRBV5-6 | TRBD1 | TGTGCCAGCAGCCTGCAGGGGGGAACGCAGCCCCAGCATTTT | CASSLQGGTQPQHF
TRBJ1-5 | NA | TRBV2 | NA | TGTGCCAGCAGTCAATTTTCAGGGGAGGGGCAGCCCCAGCATTTT | CASSQFSGEGQPQHF
TRBJ2-3 | NA | TRBV2 | NA | TGTGCCAGCACCCAGGGAATTGGGGCGCAGTATTTT | CASTQGIGAQYF
TRBJ1-3 | NA | TRBV2 | NA | TGTGCCAGCAGCGGGACTTCTGGAAACACCATATATTTT | CASSGTSGNTIYF
TRBJ1-3 | NA | TRBV7-2 | TRBD1 | TGTGCCAGCAGCCTAGTGTCGACAGGGAGAGCTGGAAACACCATATATTTT | CASSLVSTGRAGNTIYF
TRBJ2-5 | NA | TRBV18 | TRBD1 | TGTGCCAGCTCACCACCGAACAGGGGGAGGCAAGAGACCCAGTACTTC | CASSPPNRGRQETQYF
TRBJ1-2 | NA | TRBV29-1 | NA | TGCAGCGTTGGACAACCGCACGGGGGATATGGCTACACCTTC | CSVGQPHGGYGYTF
TRBJ2-3 | NA | TRBV3-1/TRBV3-2 | TRBD2 | TGTGCCAGCAGCCAGGGACTAGCGGGGGTGGATACGCAGTATTTT | CASSQGLAGVDTQYF
TRBJ2-2 | NA | TRBV4-3 | NA | TGCGCCAGCAGCCAAGAACAGACGATCACCGGGGAGCTGTTTTTT | CASSQEQTITGELFF
TRBJ1-5 | NA | TRBV19 | TRBD1 | TGTGCCAGTAGAGACAGGGTGATAGGCAATCAGCCCCAGCATTTT | CASRDRVIGNQPQHF
TRBJ2-4 | NA | TRBV5-5 | TRBD1 | TGTGCCAGCAGCCCCAGACAGGGGACCCCATGGGGGATTCAGTACTTC | CASSPRQGTPWGIQYF
TRBJ1-2 | once | TRBV9 | TRBD1 | TGTGCCAGCAGCGCCCTGACAGGGGGAGACTATGGCTACACCTTC | CASSALTGGDYGYTF
TRBJ1-1 | NA | TRBV19 | TRBD1 | TGTGCCAGTCAGCAGGGGGCGCGGGTGAGGACTGAAGCTTTCTTT | CASQQGARVRTEAFF